The 10 T cell receptor beta chains below come from one sample, sequenced in a study of Tregs in tolerant kidney transplant recipients (dated by TCRdb to about 2019). The method behind the library was the immunoSEQ multiplex PCR assay. The immuneACCESS repertoire file appears here via TCRdb, limited to in-frame rearrangements. These files lack a portion of the clones; in checked studies, under half of the deficit traces to unresolved V genes, and the cause of the others is not known. The sample has roughly 53,000 clones on record. The ten largest clones add up to roughly 0.9% of the sample. This sample's time point label indicates: blood sample drawn before combined kidney and bone marrow transplant. Sequenced here: CD4+ T cells from blood, sampled before the transplant. All receptors come from a human donor who received a combined kidney and bone marrow transplant.

In regard to this clone: From the germline J gene comes the end of the CDR3, since the read stops 3 residues before it. This chain uses TRBV29-1 with TRBJ2-1; TRBD1 matches 10 bases. The CDR3 contains 13 residues. The germline V gene encodes CDR1 SQVTM and CDR2 ANQGSEA. Trimming at V came to 7 bases and at J to 8 bases, leaving 8 bases not matched to a gene. This CDR3 reads CSGWDRGVDEQFF. CDR3 DNA (partial): TGCAGCGGCTGGGACAGGGGAGTGGATGAG.

CDR3 sequence reads: CASSTVRGGEAFF. CDR3 bases read: TGTGCCAGCAGCACCGTTAGGGGGGGAGAA. V usage is TRBV11-2 and J usage is TRBJ1-1; D perhaps matches TRBD1 (6 bases). From the germline J gene comes the end of the CDR3, since the read stops 3 residues before it. The V gene's germline CDR1 is SGHAT and CDR2 FQNNGV. This CDR3 is 13 amino acids long.

A note on this clone: The sequenced fragment ends 3 residues before the CDR3 boundary, so the rest is inferred from the germline J gene. This chain joins TRBV7-2 and TRBJ2-7; TRBD2 matches at 10 bases. The V and J ends lost 0 bases and 2 bases, in that order; junction bases with no gene match: 4. The CDR3 length is 16 residues. The germline V gene has CDR1 SGHTA and CDR2 FQGNSA. CDR3 DNA, as far as it was read: TGTGCCAGCAGCTTAGCGCTAGCGGGAGCCCCCTACGAG. As protein: CASSLALAGAPYE. In full, the CDR3 reads CASSLALAGAPYEQYF.

To note about this clone: The read ends 3 residues before the CDR3 terminus; that terminus is restored from the germline J gene. This chain joins TRBV10-3 and TRBJ2-2; tentatively, D is TRBD1 (6 bases). This CDR3 has 15 amino acids. Between the trimmed V and J ends, which lost 2 bases and 4 bases, there was a span of 11 bases. Germline assignment: CDR1 ENHRY and CDR2 SYGVKD. The CDR3 spells CAISEVRGGTGELFF. The CDR3 DNA, read in part, is TGTGCCATCAGTGAGGTCAGGGGTGGCACCGGGGAG.

A word on this clone: The read comes to an end 3 residues before the CDR3 does, leaving the germline J gene to fill in the end. The chain employs TRBV20-1 and TRBJ1-6; 7 nucleotides line up with TRBD1. J lost 5 bases, V lost 6 bases, and 4 bases had no gene match. The CDR3 contains 13 residues. Per the germline V gene, CDR1 is DFQATT and CDR2 is SNEGSKA (reference sequence). The CDR3 DNA, read in part, is TGCAGTGCCAAACAGGGGAATAATTCACCC. Translated, it gives CSAKQGNNSP. The whole CDR3 reads CSAKQGNNSPLHF.

For this clone: Sequencing ends 3 residues short of the CDR3 end; the germline J gene provides the rest. The V call is TRBV30, the J call TRBJ1-1, with D unresolved. Trimming shortened V by 0 bases and J by 2 bases, and 7 bases separated the two germline ends. The CDR3 is made up of 13 amino acids. Germline CDR1 GTSNPN, CDR2 SVGIG (reference sequence). CDR3 bases read: TGTGCCTGGAGTGTAGGGTACAACACTGAA. As protein: CAWSVGYNTE. The entire CDR3 reads CAWSVGYNTEAFF.

Points on this clone: With the read ending 3 residues before the CDR3 end, the germline J gene is used to fill in that end. The V and J genes are TRBV30 and TRBJ2-7; D may be TRBD2 (5 bases). The length of the CDR3 is 11 residues. V was pared by 3 bases and J by 3 bases, with 6 bases between. Per the germline V gene, CDR1 is GTSNPN and CDR2 is SVGIG (reference sequence). The chain's CDR3 is CAWRDFYEQYF. The covered CDR3 bases are TGTGCCTGGAGGGACTTCTACGAG.

About this clone itself: Read sequence stops 3 residues before the CDR3 end, and the germline J gene provides the missing end. This chain uses TRBV19 with TRBJ1-2; 10 bases fit TRBD1. This CDR3 region has 15 residues. The germline V gene has CDR1 LNHDA and CDR2 SQIVND (reference sequence). The CDR3 bases that were read are TGTGCCAGTAGTACGCCAAAGACAGGGGGCGAGGGC. It yields the protein CASSTPKTGGEG. The whole CDR3 protein reads CASSTPKTGGEGYTF. The whole variable domain, filled in from reference TRBV19 and TRBJ1-2, reads DGGITQSPKYLFRKEGQNVTLSCEQNLNHDAMYWYRQDPGQGLRLIYYSQIVNDFQKGDIAEGYSVSREKKESFPLTVTSAQKNPTAFYLCASSTPKTGGEGYTFGSGTRLTVV.

Note on this clone: The read ends 3 residues before the CDR3 terminus; that terminus is restored from the germline J gene. The rearrangement uses TRBV18 and TRBJ1-5; perhaps TRBD1 as D (6 bases). The CDR3 is 14 residues long. Germline V gene lookup returns CDR1 KGHSH and CDR2 LQKENI. Trimming removed 6 bases at V and 3 bases at J, with 12 bases between. The DNA read from the CDR3 is TGTGCCAGCTCGCCCCAGGGGAACAATCAGCCC. Its protein product is CASSPQGNNQP. The full CDR3 is CASSPQGNNQPQHF.

On this clone: The CDR3 end falls 3 residues outside the read, so it is completed with the germline J gene. The chain joins TRBV29-1 to TRBJ2-3; TRBD2 matches 8 bases. The germline CDR1 and CDR2 sequences are SQVTM and ANQGSEA. The length of the CDR3 is 12 residues. The CDR3 loop is CSVDERELTQYF. CDR3 DNA, as far as it was read: TGCAGCGTTGACGAGCGGGAGTTAACG.